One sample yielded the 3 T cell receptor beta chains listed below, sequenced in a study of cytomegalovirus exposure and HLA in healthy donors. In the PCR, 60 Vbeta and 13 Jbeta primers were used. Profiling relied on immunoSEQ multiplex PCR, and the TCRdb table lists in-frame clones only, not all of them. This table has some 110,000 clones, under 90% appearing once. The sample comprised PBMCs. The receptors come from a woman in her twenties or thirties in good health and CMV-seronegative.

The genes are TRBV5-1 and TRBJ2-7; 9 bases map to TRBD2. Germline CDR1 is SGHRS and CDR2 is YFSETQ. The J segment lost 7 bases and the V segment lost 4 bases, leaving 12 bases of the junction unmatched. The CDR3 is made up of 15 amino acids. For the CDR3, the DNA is TGCGCCAGCAGCCAAACTAGCGGGCGCCCGCGGGAGCAGTACTTC. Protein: CASSQTSGRPREQYF. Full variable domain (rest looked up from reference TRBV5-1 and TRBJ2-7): KAGVTQTPRYLIKTRGQQVTLSCSPISGHRSVSWYQQTPGQGLQFLFEYFSETQRNKGNFPGRFSGRQFSNSRSEMNVSTLELGDSALYLCASSQTSGRPREQYFGPGTRLTVT.

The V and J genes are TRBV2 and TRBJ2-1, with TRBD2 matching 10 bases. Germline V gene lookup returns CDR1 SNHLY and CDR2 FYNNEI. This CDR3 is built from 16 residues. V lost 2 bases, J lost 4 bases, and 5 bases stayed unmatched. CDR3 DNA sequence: TGTGCCAGCAGTGAAAGAACTAGCGGGGCATACAATGAGCAGTTCTTC. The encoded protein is CASSERTSGAYNEQFF.

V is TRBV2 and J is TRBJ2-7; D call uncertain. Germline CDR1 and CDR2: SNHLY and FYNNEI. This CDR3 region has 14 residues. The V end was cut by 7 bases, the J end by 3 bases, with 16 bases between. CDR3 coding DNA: TGTGCCAGCATCAAAAGGTCTTCGGGCTACGAGCAGTACTTC. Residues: CASIKRSSGYEQYF.